What follows describes a single T cell receptor beta chain. The V segment lost 7 bases and the J segment 5 bases; nucleotides outside the gene matches: 9. In germline, CDR1 is WSHSY, CDR2 SAAADI. This CDR3 comprises 15 residues. This specimen comes from a study of blood T cell repertoires in COVID-19. As for the study in general: The origin of the acute and convalescent COVID-19 samples was the United States, Italy and Spain. In each case, the material was cDNA or gDNA derived from T cells, B-cell-depleted T cells, or PBMCs.

Authors' analysis steps: Reference gene primer amplification in the assay estimated nucleated cell counts. Some clones are missing from TCRdb's copy, which holds only in-frame ones; the method was immunoSEQ multiplex PCR. V and J calls and clone size are given by that table; D and trimming were obtained from the DNA. Among roughly 120,000 clones, 76% were seen once, and the ten largest hold over 3.5%. This TCR was recovered from a woman older than 75 with acute or convalescent COVID-19. The sample consisted of peripheral blood. This chain connects TRBV10-2 to TRBJ1-1; 11 nucleotides agree with TRBD1. The CDR3 DNA is TGCGCCAGCATTCTCCCGGGACAGGGGGGAACTGAAGCTTTCTTT. Its protein is CASILPGQGGTEAFF.